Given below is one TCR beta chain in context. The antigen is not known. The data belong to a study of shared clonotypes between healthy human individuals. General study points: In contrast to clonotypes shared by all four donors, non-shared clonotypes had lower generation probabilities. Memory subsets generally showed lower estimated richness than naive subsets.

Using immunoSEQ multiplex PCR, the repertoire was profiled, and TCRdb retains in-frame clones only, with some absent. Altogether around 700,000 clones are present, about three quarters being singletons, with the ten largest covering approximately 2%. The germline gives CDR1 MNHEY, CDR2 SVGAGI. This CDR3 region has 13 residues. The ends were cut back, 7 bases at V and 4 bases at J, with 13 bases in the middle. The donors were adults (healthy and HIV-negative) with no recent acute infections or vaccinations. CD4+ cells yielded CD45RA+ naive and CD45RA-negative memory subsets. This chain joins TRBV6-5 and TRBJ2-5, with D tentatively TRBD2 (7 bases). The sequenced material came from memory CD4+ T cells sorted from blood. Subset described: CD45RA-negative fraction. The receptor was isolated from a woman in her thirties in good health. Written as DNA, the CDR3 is TGTGCCAGCAAGGGGGGAGGGCGAGAGACCCAGTACTTC. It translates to CASKGGGRETQYF.